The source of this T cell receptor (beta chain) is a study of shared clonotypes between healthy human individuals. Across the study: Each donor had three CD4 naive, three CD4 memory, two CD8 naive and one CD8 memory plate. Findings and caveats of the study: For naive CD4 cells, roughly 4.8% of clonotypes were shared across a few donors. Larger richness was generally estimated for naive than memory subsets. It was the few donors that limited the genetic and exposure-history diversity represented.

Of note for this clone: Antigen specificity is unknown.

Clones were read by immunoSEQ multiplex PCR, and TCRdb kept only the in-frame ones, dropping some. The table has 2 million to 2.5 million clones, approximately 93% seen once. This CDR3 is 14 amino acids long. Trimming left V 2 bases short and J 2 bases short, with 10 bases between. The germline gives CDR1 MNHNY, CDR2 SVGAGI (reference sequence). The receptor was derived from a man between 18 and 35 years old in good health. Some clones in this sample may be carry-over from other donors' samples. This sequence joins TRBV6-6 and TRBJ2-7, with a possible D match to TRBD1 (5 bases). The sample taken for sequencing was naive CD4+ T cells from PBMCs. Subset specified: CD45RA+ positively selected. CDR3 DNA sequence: TGTGCCAGCAGTTACAGGGGATACACCTACGAGCAGTACTTC. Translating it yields CASSYRGYTYEQYF.